This T cell receptor beta chain was captured by sequencing in a study of blood T cell repertoires in COVID-19. In the study overall: Sites across the United States, Italy and Spain contributed samples from acute and convalescent COVID-19. From T cells, B-cell-depleted T cells, or PBMCs came the material, which was cDNA or gDNA.

The V gene's germline CDR1 is SGHTA and CDR2 FQGTGA. V gave up 2 bases and J gave up 0 bases, with 11 bases separating them. The CDR3 has 16 residues. Only in-frame clones appear in the TCRdb table, and some are missing; sequencing was by immunoSEQ multiplex PCR. The sample consists of 200,000 to 250,000 clones, 87% of them appearing once. The chain links TRBV7-3 to TRBJ1-3; D possibly corresponds to TRBD1 (5 bases). The source is a man between 18 and 35 years old with active or convalescent COVID-19. The specimen was peripheral blood. CDR3 residues: CASSLSGRASGNTIYF. Here the CDR3 DNA reads TGTGCCAGCAGCTTATCGGGCAGGGCCTCTGGAAACACCATATATTTT.